This section outlines one T cell receptor beta chain sequence together with its context. Its matching antigen is unknown. The germline CDR1 and CDR2 sequences are DFQATT and SNEGSKA (reference sequence). The J segment lost 4 bases and the V segment lost 7 bases, leaving 6 bases of the junction unmatched. The CDR3 has 14 residues. The source of the sample is a study of T cell repertoires in cytomegalovirus infection. Study-level information: Indicated by public TCR beta signatures were CMV infection and matching HLA type.

The study's findings and limits: Dominant in the ex vivo response were TCR beta clonotypes restricted by HLA-C and specific for CMV.

TCRdb itself ran the reads through MiXCR, one entry per CDR3 protein. This sample has 250,000 to 300,000 distinct CDR3 sequences; about 23% occur once, and the top ten carry around 13%. The clonotype comes from a human donor in good health (CMV status not recorded). Some clones in this sample may be carry-over from other donors' samples. The sample was PBMCs. The chain links TRBV20-1 to TRBJ2-6, with 8 bases identical to TRBD1. Here the CDR3 DNA reads TGCAGTGTCATCAGGGGGCCAGGGGCCAACGTCCTGACTTTC. It encodes CSVIRGPGANVLTF.